This paragraph covers one TCR beta chain sequence. The germline V gene has CDR1 SQVTM and CDR2 ANQGSEA. CDR3 length: 14 residues. With 2 bases removed from V and 5 bases from J, the gap between germline ends came to 15 bases. The data originate from a study of blood T cell repertoires in COVID-19. On the study more broadly: From the United States, Italy and Spain came samples of acute and convalescent COVID-19. In each case, the material was cDNA or gDNA derived from T cells, B-cell-depleted T cells, or PBMCs.

In the study's own analysis: Scientists estimated how many nucleated cells there were by amplifying reference gene primers. Profiled with immunoSEQ multiplex PCR; TCRdb holds only in-frame clones, not every one. The V and J calls and clone size come from that table; D and trimming were worked out from the DNA. The sample consists of around 170,000 clones, over 80% of them appearing once. Source material: peripheral blood. J is TRBJ1-2 and V is TRBV29-1; D may be TRBD1 (5 bases). The clonotype was recovered from a woman aged 55-69 years with acute or convalescent COVID-19. CDR3 DNA sequence: TGCAGCGTTGAAAAGGGTCCTGGGGCGTATGGCTACACCTTC. The encoded protein is CSVEKGPGAYGYTF. Full variable domain (remainder filled in from reference TRBV29-1 and TRBJ1-2): SAVISQKPSRDICQRGTSLTIQCQVDSQVTMMFWYRQQPGQSLTLIATANQGSEATYESGFVIDKFPISRPNLTFSTLTVSNMSPEDSSIYLCSVEKGPGAYGYTFGSGTRLTVV.